This T cell receptor beta chain was sequenced during a study of beta chain features in type 1 diabetes. CDR3 length: 13 amino acids. The germline CDR1 and CDR2 sequences are MNHEY and SMNVEV (reference sequence). Trimming pared 6 bases from V and 6 bases from J, leaving 11 bases between. Isolated RNA was reverse transcribed in full, so expressed TCRB transcripts were sequenced. Profiled with immunoSEQ multiplex PCR; TCRdb holds only in-frame clones, not every one. The repertoire holds 150,000 to 160,000 clones, with approximately 12% as singletons. Study-wide results and limits: Possibly, sequencing cDNA over-represented cells that had high TCR expression levels.

Regarding this clone: Its specificity is not known.

Specimen: central memory CD4+ T cells from blood. This receptor was identified in a man between 18 and 35 years old in good health. The J gene is TRBJ2-2, the V gene TRBV27; TRBD1 or TRBD2 may be the D gene (6 bases each). CDR3 sequence reads: CASRKEGAGELFF. CDR3 coding DNA: TGTGCCAGCAGAAAGGAGGGGGCCGGGGAGCTGTTTTTT.